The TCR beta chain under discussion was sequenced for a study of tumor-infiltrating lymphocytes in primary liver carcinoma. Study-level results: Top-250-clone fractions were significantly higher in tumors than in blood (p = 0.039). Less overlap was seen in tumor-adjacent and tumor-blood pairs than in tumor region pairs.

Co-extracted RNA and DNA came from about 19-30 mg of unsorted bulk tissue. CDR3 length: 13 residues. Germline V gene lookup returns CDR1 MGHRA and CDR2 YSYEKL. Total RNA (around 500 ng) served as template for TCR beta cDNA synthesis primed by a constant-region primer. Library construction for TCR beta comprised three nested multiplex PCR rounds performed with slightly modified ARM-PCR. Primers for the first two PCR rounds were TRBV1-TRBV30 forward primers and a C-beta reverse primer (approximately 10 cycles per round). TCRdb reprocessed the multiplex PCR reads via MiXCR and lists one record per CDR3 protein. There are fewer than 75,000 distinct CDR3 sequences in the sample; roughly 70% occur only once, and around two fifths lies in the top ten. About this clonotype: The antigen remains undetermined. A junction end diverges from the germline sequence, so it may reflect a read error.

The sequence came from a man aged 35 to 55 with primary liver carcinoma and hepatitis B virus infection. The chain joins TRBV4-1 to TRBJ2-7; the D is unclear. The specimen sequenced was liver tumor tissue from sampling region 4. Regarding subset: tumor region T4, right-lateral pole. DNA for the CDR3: TGCGCCTGCAGCCTGGGCCGTTTGTACGAGCAGTACTTC. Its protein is CACSLGRLYEQYF.